This is a list of T cell receptor beta chains from one sample in a study of shared T cell receptors in the human thymus. Profiling relied on immunoSEQ multiplex PCR, and the TCRdb table lists in-frame clones only, not all of them. This table has about 610,000 clones, over 75% appearing once. These same data were also listed under a study on human thymus T cells.

Sequenced material: thymocytes. The receptors derive from a boy less than two years old with a congenital heart defect. CDR3s leave out the opening cysteine and the closing phenylalanine or tryptophan. The order of the fields is J gene, V gene, D gene, CDR3 protein. The D gene is left open where the match is weak.

>TRBJ2-3|TRBV7-6|TRBD2
ASSFGLAASTDTQY
>TRBJ2-3|TRBV14|-
ASSQGLYTQY
>TRBJ2-2|TRBV5-6|-
ASSLGGGVPGELF
>TRBJ1-4|TRBV28|-
ASSPANGGSEKLF
>TRBJ2-1|TRBV25-1|-
ASSETRGNSYNEQF
>TRBJ2-7|TRBV11-3|TRBD2
ASSPGGLADNYEQY
>TRBJ2-7|TRBV7-8|-
ASSSSFGYEQY
>TRBJ2-1|TRBV5-8|-
ASSLVILVGVYNEQF
>TRBJ1-1|TRBV5-1|-
ASSVIQGEAF
>TRBJ2-5|TRBV7-9|TRBD2
ASSLASGLAGGDETQY
>TRBJ1-5|TRBV6-1|TRBD1
ASSGDRRGQPQH
>TRBJ2-5|TRBV9|-
ASSVEEGETQY
>TRBJ2-1|TRBV4-3|TRBD2
ASRSSRTSGSFYNEQF
>TRBJ2-7|TRBV25-1|-
ASSLPGTFYEQY
>TRBJ2-3|TRBV4-3|TRBD2
ASSQDKAGPTSSTDTQY
>TRBJ2-7|TRBV11-3|-
ASSSRRSSYEQY
>TRBJ2-7|TRBV9|TRBD2
ASSVGAEGTRVHEQY
>TRBJ1-3|TRBV6-4|TRBD1
ASPHTRDRPRNTIY
>TRBJ1-2|TRBV7-8|TRBD1
ASSLRQGSDGYT
>TRBJ2-4|TRBV4-1|-
ASSPILLGPGHIQY
>TRBJ2-3|TRBV30|-
AWSVLRTNTQKETDTQY
>TRBJ2-1|TRBV5-1|TRBD2
ASRPDPGIPLAGEGL